Below are 7 T cell receptor beta chains sequenced from a single sample in a study of breast tumors, draining lymph nodes, adjacent tissues. The lymph nodes were axillary draining lymph nodes from breast cancer patients. MiXCR, applied by TCRdb to the multiplex PCR reads, yields one record per CDR3 protein. In the table there are under 300,000 distinct CDR3 sequences, around 35% of which are singletons. The sequencing input was axillary lymph node tissue. These receptors all come from a female donor with breast cancer. Some clones in this sample may be carry-over from other donors' samples.

The rearrangement links TRBV6-1 to TRBJ2-3; no clear D. Trimming shortened V by 10 bases and J by 6 bases, and 17 bases separated the two germline ends. This CDR3 contains 13 residues. Germline V CDR1 and CDR2: MNHNS, SASEGT. CDR3 region: CATSARPEDTQYF. As DNA, the CDR3 is TGTGCCACCTCCGCCAGGCCCGAGGATACGCAGTATTTT.

The V call is TRBV6-2 or TRBV6-3, the J call TRBJ2-1; the D is unclear. Deletions cut 2 bases from V and 3 bases from J, with 8 bases between. This CDR3 is built from 14 residues. Germline assignment: CDR1 MNHEY and CDR2 SVGEGT. CDR3 nucleotide sequence: TGTGCCAGCAGTTACCTGACTGGCTACAATGAGCAGTTCTTC. It specifies CASSYLTGYNEQFF.

This clonotype was detected only a few times. This may stem from a read error, because a much larger clone lies one nucleotide away. The V gene is TRBV20-1, the J gene TRBJ1-2, with TRBD1 identical over 8 bases. Germline-derived CDR1 and CDR2 are DFQATT and SNEGSKA (reference sequence). CDR3 length: 12 residues. CDR3 loop: CSAWDRSAGSTF. In DNA form, the CDR3 reads TGCAGTGCCTGGGACAGGTCAGCGGGCTCCACCTTC.

This clonotype showed up many times. The chain carries TRBV2 and TRBJ2-1; D possibly corresponds to TRBD2 (5 bases). The CDR3 totals 15 residues. CDR1 and CDR2 from the germline V gene are SNHLY and FYNNEI. V lost 3 bases, J lost 4 bases, and 13 bases lay in between. In DNA form, the CDR3 reads TGTGCCAGCAGTGAGTCCGGGGTCGGGTACAATGAGCAGTTCTTC. It is translated as CASSESGVGYNEQFF.

At least ten counts were recorded for this clonotype. The chain links TRBV12-3 or TRBV12-4 to TRBJ2-7; TRBD2 matches 10 bases. The V and J ends lost 3 bases and 2 bases, in that order; junction bases with no gene match: 4. This CDR3 spans 15 amino acids. The CDR3 region has the DNA TGTGCCAGCAGTTTGGAGCGGGAGGGGACCTACGAGCAGTACTTC. This sequence encodes CASSLEREGTYEQYF.

This clonotype was observed at least ten times. This rearrangement joins TRBV18 to TRBJ1-2; D gene ambiguous. V was trimmed by 4 bases and J by 7 bases, leaving 13 bases between them. This CDR3 spans 13 amino acids. Looked up from germline, CDR1 is KGHSH and CDR2 is LQKENI. Written as DNA, the CDR3 is TGTGCCAGCTCACGTTCAGATACGGCTGGCTACACCTTC. This translates into CASSRSDTAGYTF.

Worth noting for this clonotype: This sequence may be a read error, since a much larger clone differs from it by one base. This chain connects TRBV19 to TRBJ2-3; D unclear. In germline, CDR1 is LNHDA, CDR2 SQIVND (reference sequence). The CDR3 is 15 residues long. This chain's CDR3 is CANSATGRGPDTQYF. In nucleotides, the CDR3 is TGTGCCAATAGTGCCACGGGCCGCGGCCCAGATACGCAGTATTTT. Together with reference TRBV19 and TRBJ2-3, the CDR3 gives the full variable domain: DGGITQSPKYLFRKEGQNVTLSCEQNLNHDAMYWYRQDPGQGLRLIYYSQIVNDFQKGDIAEGYSVSREKKESFPLTVTSAQKNPTAFYLCANSATGRGPDTQYFGPGTRLTVL.